These 26 T cell receptor beta chains originate from one sample sequenced in a study of blood T cell repertoires in COVID-19. Libraries were prepared by immunoSEQ multiplex PCR; TCRdb keeps only in-frame clonotypes and omits some of them. The sample lists around 250,000 clones, around 85% occurring once. Sequences were obtained from peripheral blood. All receptors derive from a man aged 60-69 years with acute or convalescent COVID-19.

V and J are TRBV5-1 and TRBJ2-1, with 11 bases aligning to TRBD2. Germline V lookup: CDR1 SGHRS, CDR2 YFSETQ. The CDR3 sequence is 15 residues long. J gave up 5 bases and V 5 bases, and 6 bases lay outside the gene matches. The CDR3 DNA is TGCGCCAGCAGATCACTAGCGGGAGCGGACAATGAGCAGTTCTTC. Protein sequence: CASRSLAGADNEQFF.

The CDR3 protein is CASRGTGIYGYTF. Here the CDR3 DNA reads TGTGCCAGCAGGGGGACAGGGATCTATGGCTACACCTTC. This chain joins TRBV12-3 or TRBV12-4 and TRBJ1-2; 9 bases match TRBD1. This CDR3 is 13 amino acids long. V lost 6 bases, J lost 4 bases, and 3 bases stayed unmatched.

The chain employs TRBV25-1 and TRBJ2-3; 7 bases fit TRBD2. The CDR3 contains 14 residues. The V segment lost 5 bases and the J segment 3 bases; nucleotides outside the gene matches: 5. Per the germline V gene, CDR1 is MGHDK and CDR2 is SYGVNS. This chain's CDR3 is CASSLGEGTDTQYF. The CDR3 nucleotides read TGTGCCAGCAGTTTGGGGGAGGGGACAGATACGCAGTATTTT.

This clone has only a few counts. In the same sample, other DNA sequences code for this CDR3. The chain recombines TRBV28 with TRBJ2-7; maybe TRBD2 (6 bases). CDR1 is MDHEN, CDR2 SYDVKM, per germline. Trimming left V 3 bases short and J 4 bases short, with 10 bases between. This CDR3 region has 13 residues. The CDR3 nucleotides read TGTGCCAGCAGTTTGGGGGGAGGTTACGAGCAGTACTTC. It encodes CASSLGGGYEQYF.

This clone was found once. The chain links TRBV4-1 to TRBJ2-7; 9 bases fit TRBD2. Germline V gene sequence: CDR1 MGHRA, CDR2 YSYEKL. The junction had 6 bases not matched to a gene; V was cut back by 4 bases and J by 2 bases. The CDR3 totals 15 residues. The CDR3: CASSPQREVPYEQYF. In DNA, the CDR3 is TGCGCCAGCAGCCCCCAGCGGGAGGTTCCCTACGAGCAGTACTTC.

The chain employs TRBV5-1 and TRBJ1-4; TRBD1 matches at 9 bases. The CDR3 is made up of 16 amino acids. The V segment lost 4 bases and the J segment 9 bases; nucleotides outside the gene matches: 13. Looked up from germline, CDR1 is SGHRS and CDR2 is YFSETQ. DNA for the CDR3: TGCGCCAGCAGCCCGGACCCGGGACAGGGTGGGCAAAAACTGTTTTTT. Translating it yields CASSPDPGQGGQKLFF.

The genes are TRBV2 and TRBJ2-7, with 8 positions matching TRBD1. V lost 1 base to trimming and J lost 6 bases; unmatched junction nucleotides: 11. The CDR3 is 16 residues long. CDR1 is SNHLY, CDR2 FYNNEI, per germline. For the CDR3, the DNA is TGTGCCAGCAGTGAAGATGCGGGACAGGCGACCGGCGAGCAGTACTTC. Its translation: CASSEDAGQATGEQYF.

The chain combines TRBV19 with TRBJ2-3; 7 nucleotides match TRBD2. There are 14 residues in the CDR3. V dropped 6 bases and J dropped 3; count of bases not matched to a gene: 6. CDR1 and CDR2 (germline): LNHDA, SQIVND (reference sequence). CDR3 loop: CASRDAGRTDTQYF. CDR3 bases: TGTGCCAGTAGAGACGCCGGGAGGACAGATACGCAGTATTTT.

The J gene is TRBJ2-1, the V gene TRBV7-8, with 8 bases matching TRBD1. Germline lookup yields CDR1 SGHVS and CDR2 FQNEAQ. The J segment lost 2 bases and the V segment lost 4 bases, leaving 10 bases of the junction unmatched. CDR3 length: 17 residues. CDR3 sequence (DNA): TGTGCCAGCAGCTCTACTCCCTCGGGACAGGCCTACAATGAGCAGTTCTTC. Translation: CASSSTPSGQAYNEQFF.

This clone has a count of ten or more. In the same sample, other DNA sequences code for this CDR3. This sequence joins TRBV7-9 and TRBJ1-2; perhaps TRBD1 as D (6 bases). The CDR3 is made up of 13 amino acids. The ends were cut back, 1 base at V and 4 bases at J, with 7 bases in the middle. Germline loops: CDR1 SEHNR, CDR2 FQNEAQ (reference sequence). CDR3 bases: TGTGCCAGCAGCTTAGGCAGGGGCTATGGCTACACCTTC. This sequence encodes CASSLGRGYGYTF.

V and J are TRBV5-4 and TRBJ1-2; 8 positions agree with TRBD1. V was clipped by 4 bases and J by 4 bases; unmatched bases: 9. The CDR3 is 15 amino acids. Germline values: CDR1 SGHNT, CDR2 YYREEE (reference sequence). The CDR3 loop is CASSTDRVWTYGYTF. CDR3 coding DNA: TGTGCCAGCAGCACGGACAGGGTTTGGACCTATGGCTACACCTTC.

The chain uses TRBV5-6 and TRBJ1-4; possibly TRBD1 for D (5 bases). The ends were cut back, 4 bases at V and 8 bases at J, with 15 bases in the middle. Germline CDR1 SGHDT, CDR2 YYEEEE. CDR3 size: 14 residues. The CDR3 bases are TGTGCCAGCAGCCCAAGTTGGGGCTCCGAAAAACTGTTTTTT. Translating gives CASSPSWGSEKLFF. Combining the CDR3 with reference TRBV5-6 and TRBJ1-4 gives the whole variable domain DAGVTQSPTHLIKTRGQQVTLRCSPKSGHDTVSWYQQALGQGPQFIFQYYEEEERQRGNFPDRFSGHQFPNYSSELNVNALLLGDSALYLCASSPSWGSEKLFFGSGTQLSVL.

The gene calls are TRBV6-2 or TRBV6-3 and TRBJ2-1; 7 bases agree with TRBD2. CDR1 MNHEY and CDR2 SVGEGT come from the germline V gene. Trimming took 3 bases from V and 12 from J; bases not matched to a gene: 14. The CDR3 contains 15 residues. CDR3 in DNA: TGTGCCAGCAGTTATGAAATAGCGGGTTCATCAAGGCAGTTCTTC. Translated: CASSYEIAGSSRQFF.

The chain employs TRBV5-5 and TRBJ2-3, with 10 positions matching TRBD1. Looked up from germline, CDR1 is SGHKS and CDR2 is YYEKEE (reference sequence). V lost 6 bases, J lost 1 base, and 2 bases stayed unmatched. This CDR3 spans 14 amino acids. The CDR3 DNA reads as TGTGCCAGCACGGGGACAGGGGGCACAGATACGCAGTATTTT. As protein: CASTGTGGTDTQYF.

As regards this clone: At one boundary the junction diverges from the germline segment, which might be a read error. V is TRBV7-7 and J is TRBJ1-1; the D is unclear. Per germline, CDR1 SSHAT and CDR2 FNYEAQ (reference sequence). The CDR3 is made up of 13 amino acids. The CDR3, as DNA: TGTGCTAGCAGCACACACCCGAACACTGAAGCTTTCTTT. This encodes CASSTHPNTEAFF. Full variable domain (remainder filled in from reference TRBV7-7 and TRBJ1-1): GAGVSQSPRYKVTKRGQDVTLRCDPISSHATLYWYQQALGQGPEFLTYFNYEAQPDKSGLPSDRFSAERPEGSISTLTIQRTEQRDSAMYRCASSTHPNTEAFFGQGTRLTVV.

The chain couples TRBV7-3 to TRBJ2-1, with 8 bases aligning to TRBD2. Trimming cost V 1 base and J 6 bases; bases outside gene matches: 11. The CDR3 extends over 17 amino acids. Germline CDR1 and CDR2: SGHTA and FQGTGA. The CDR3 loop is CASSLMAGTRKSNEQFF. CDR3 nucleotides: TGTGCCAGCAGCTTAATGGCCGGGACTAGGAAAAGCAATGAGCAGTTCTTC. The entire variable domain, with the rest obtained from reference TRBV7-3 and TRBJ2-1, is as follows: GAGVSQTPSNKVTEKGKYVELRCDPISGHTALYWYRQSLGQGPEFLIYFQGTGAADDSGLPNDRFFAVRPEGSVSTLKIQRTERGDSAVYLCASSLMAGTRKSNEQFFGPGTRLTVL.

This clone was detected ten times or more. The chain has TRBV7-8 and TRBJ1-4, with D possibly being TRBD1 (5 bases). The CDR3 extends over 15 amino acids. The ends were cut back, 1 base at V and 8 bases at J, with 14 bases in the middle. CDR1 and CDR2 from the germline V gene are SGHVS and FQNEAQ. The CDR3 coding sequence is TGTGCCAGCAGCTTAGAAAGGGGCAATCTAGAAAAACTGTTTTTT. This encodes CASSLERGNLEKLFF.

This chain connects TRBV19 to TRBJ1-1, with TRBD1 matching 7 bases. Germline trimming cut 5 bases from V and 0 bases from J; bases unmatched to any gene: 6. From germline, CDR1 is LNHDA and CDR2 SQIVND (reference sequence). The CDR3 has 15 amino acids. CDR3 coding DNA: TGTGCCAGTAGTGAAGGGACAGACATGAACACTGAAGCTTTCTTT. Translation: CASSEGTDMNTEAFF.

This chain uses TRBV25-1 with TRBJ2-6; D may be TRBD2 (6 bases). This CDR3 spans 15 amino acids. V gave up 3 bases and J gave up 2 bases, with 8 bases separating them. From germline, CDR1 is MGHDK and CDR2 SYGVNS. The CDR3 coding sequence is TGTGCCAGCAGTGATCGGGGGACTGGGGCCAACGTCCTGACTTTC. Amino acid sequence: CASSDRGTGANVLTF.

This clone was seen a few times. The chain uses TRBV30 and TRBJ1-2; 8 bases map to TRBD1. Germline V gives CDR1 GTSNPN, CDR2 SVGIG (reference sequence). CDR3 length equals 15 residues. CDR3 in DNA: TGTGCTTCACCGGGACAGGAGGGAAGAAGGTATGGCTACACCTTC. It codes for CASPGQEGRRYGYTF.

The V call is TRBV20-1, the J call TRBJ2-7; D remains unclear. The CDR3 extends over 10 amino acids. Trimming took 5 bases from V and 5 from J, leaving 7 bases between them. Germline V lookup: CDR1 DFQATT, CDR2 SNEGSKA (reference sequence). The CDR3: CSAGHNEQYF. CDR3 in DNA: TGCAGTGCTGGCCATAACGAGCAGTACTTC.

In nucleotides, the CDR3 is TGTGCCAGCAGTTCCCCAGGGGGCGCGCTCTATGGCTACACCTTC. Its translation is CASSSPGGALYGYTF. V usage is TRBV6-2 or TRBV6-3 and J usage is TRBJ1-2; 8 positions match TRBD1. The J segment lost 4 bases and the V segment lost 4 bases, leaving 8 bases of the junction unmatched. Germline V gene lookup returns CDR1 MNHEY and CDR2 SVGEGT. The CDR3 runs to 15 residues.

The chain uses TRBV4-3 and TRBJ2-5, with D possibly TRBD2 on 6 matching bases. Germline CDR1 is LGHNA and CDR2 is YSLEER. The ends were cut back, 0 bases at V and 4 bases at J, with 9 bases in the middle. The CDR3 spans 14 residues. The CDR3 region is CASSQDTGVETQYF. CDR3 nucleotides: TGCGCCAGCAGCCAAGATACGGGAGTAGAGACCCAGTACTTC.

The chain joins TRBV18 to TRBJ1-2, with 10 positions matching TRBD1. This CDR3 comprises 15 residues. CDR1 and CDR2 from the germline V gene are KGHSH and LQKENI. V was pared by 5 bases and J by 0 bases, with 3 bases of the junction left unmatched. As DNA, the CDR3 is TGTGCCAGCTCAGACAGGGGGCATGCTAACTATGGCTACACCTTC. This gives the protein CASSDRGHANYGYTF.

This chain joins TRBV12-5 and TRBJ1-3; D not resolved. V gave up 7 bases and J gave up 0 bases, with 10 bases separating them. The CDR3 runs to 14 residues. Germline CDR1 and CDR2: LGHNT and FRNRAP. The CDR3 loop is CASALLSSGNTIYF. The CDR3 region has the DNA TGTGCTAGTGCCCTACTGAGCTCTGGAAACACCATATATTTT.

CDR3 in DNA: TGTGCCAGTAGCGATAAGGGGGGGATCACTGAAGCTTTCTTT. This translates into CASSDKGGITEAFF. This chain connects TRBV19 to TRBJ1-1; possible D gene TRBD1, 6 bases. Germline lookup yields CDR1 LNHDA and CDR2 SQIVND (reference sequence). V was pared by 6 bases and J by 4 bases, with 15 bases between. The CDR3 totals 14 residues.